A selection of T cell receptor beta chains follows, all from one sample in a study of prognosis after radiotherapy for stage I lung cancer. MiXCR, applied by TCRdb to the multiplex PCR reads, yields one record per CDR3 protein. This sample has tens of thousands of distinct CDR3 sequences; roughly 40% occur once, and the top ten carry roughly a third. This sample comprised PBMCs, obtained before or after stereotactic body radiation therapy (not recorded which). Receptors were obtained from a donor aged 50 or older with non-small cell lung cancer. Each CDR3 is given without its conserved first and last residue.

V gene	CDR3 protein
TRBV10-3	AISDMGHEQF
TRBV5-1	ASSWFSVGLAYSYEQY
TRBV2	ASSVSRSGADTQY
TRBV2	ASTGGTGELF
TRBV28	ASSSFWREIREQF
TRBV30	ASRKTSGTPDTQY
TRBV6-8	ASQLRQGQLGRYQPQH
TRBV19	ASIPNGRDYGYT
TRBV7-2	ASSLVASGRETQY
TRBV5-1	ASSLSPGRYYGYT
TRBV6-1	ASRPTGSYGYT
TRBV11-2	ASSLTVLVNGELF
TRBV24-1	ATSAPGKGTYYQY
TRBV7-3	ASSQAGGRETQY
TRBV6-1	ASGAQGAQSPQH
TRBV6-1	ASSAGSGTSSYQHY
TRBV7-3	ASSLSGAADTQY
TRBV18	ASSPPGVYGYT
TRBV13	ASSLGARGGGLKYGYT
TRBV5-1	ASSSSIEGGRGYGYT
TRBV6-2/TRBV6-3	ASSYNREEVSGNSPLH
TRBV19	ASSMEQGYEQY
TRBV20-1	SASTGPYGYT
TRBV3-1	ASSRTRQETQY
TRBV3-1	ASSQVRFNEKLF
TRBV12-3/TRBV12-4	ASSLGGGGNQPQH
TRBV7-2	ASSLAVPQGKETQY
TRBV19	ASSIRAASGGSYNEQF
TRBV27	ASRLGLAGGNEQF
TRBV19	ASSIGRGRSTEAF
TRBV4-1	ASSQTSRGEQF
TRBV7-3	ASSVGWGSNQPQH
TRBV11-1	ASSRSVGTEAF
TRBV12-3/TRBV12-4	ASSPYMWVETQY